The 14 T cell receptor beta chains in this list originate from one sample, sequenced in a study of control samples from healthy donors and cancer patients. Some clones are missing from TCRdb's copy, which holds only in-frame ones; the method was immunoSEQ multiplex PCR. The sample contains over 150,000 clones, approximately 92% of which appear only once. Sequenced material: blood. These receptors were taken from a man younger than 35 in good health.

This rearrangement joins TRBV5-1 to TRBJ2-3; D perhaps matches TRBD2 (6 bases). CDR1 SGHRS and CDR2 YFSETQ come from the germline V gene. The CDR3 length is 17 residues. The V gene lost 3 bases and the J gene lost 0 bases, with 17 bases spanning the gap. Written as DNA, the CDR3 is TGCGCCAGCAGCTGGGAGAACCGGGACTTAAGCACAGATACGCAGTATTTT. As protein: CASSWENRDLSTDTQYF.

The chain links TRBV10-3 to TRBJ1-6; D remains ambiguous. This CDR3 is built from 16 residues. CDR1 is ENHRY, CDR2 SYGVKD, per germline. Deletions cut 1 base from V and 4 bases from J, with 11 bases between. The CDR3 DNA is TGTGCCATCAGTGAGTTTGGGGAATCTTATAATTCACCCCTCCACTTT. Translated, it gives CAISEFGESYNSPLHF.

CDR3 in DNA: TGTGCCAGCGCCGGGACTATTGAGCAGCAGTACTTC. Residues: CASAGTIEQQYF. The chain joins TRBV6-5 to TRBJ2-7, with 7 bases that match TRBD2. Germline CDR1 MNHEY, CDR2 SVGAGI. V shed 8 bases, J shed 8 bases, and the junction held 9 bases outside the gene matches. This CDR3 comprises 12 residues.

This chain links TRBV29-1 with TRBJ2-2, with 14 nucleotides matching TRBD2. V shed 7 bases, J shed 0 bases, and the junction held 10 bases outside the gene matches. Germline assignment: CDR1 SQVTM and CDR2 ANQGSEA. The CDR3 contains 18 residues. The CDR3 here is CSARLAGGLRPNTGELFF. The CDR3 coding sequence is TGCAGCGCTCGACTAGCGGGGGGGTTAAGACCGAACACCGGGGAGCTGTTTTTT.

The chain employs TRBV6-5 and TRBJ1-6; maybe TRBD1 (6 bases). Germline V gene lookup returns CDR1 MNHEY and CDR2 SVGAGI. V lost 6 bases and J lost 3, with 9 bases in between. The CDR3 sequence is 14 residues long. CDR3 DNA sequence: TGTGCCAGCAGAAGACAGGACTATAATTCACCCCTCCACTTT. This translates into CASRRQDYNSPLHF.

V is TRBV3-1 (or the pseudogene TRBV3-2) and J is TRBJ2-7; D may be TRBD1 (5 bases). Germline lookup yields CDR1 LGHDT and CDR2 YNNKEL (reference sequence). The CDR3 has 14 amino acids. V was cut by 9 bases and J by 3 bases, with 18 bases left in between. The CDR3 loop reads CARRWGYLNYEQYF. Here the CDR3 DNA reads TGTGCCAGACGATGGGGCTACCTCAACTACGAGCAGTACTTC.

There are a few counts of this clone. The rearrangement joins TRBV18 to TRBJ1-5, with D possibly matching TRBD1 (5 bases). Germline V gene data show CDR1 as KGHSH and CDR2 as LQKENI. This CDR3 is built from 14 residues. The V gene lost 2 bases and the J gene lost 4 bases, with 9 bases spanning the gap. In nucleotides, the CDR3 is TGTGCCAGCTCACCAGAGCAGGGTAATCAGCCCCAGCATTTT. It encodes CASSPEQGNQPQHF.

J is TRBJ1-1 and V is TRBV5-4; D perhaps matches TRBD1 (6 bases). The CDR3 runs to 14 residues. Trimming stripped 4 bases from V and 10 bases from J, with 20 bases between. Looked up from germline, CDR1 is SGHNT and CDR2 is YYREEE (reference sequence). The CDR3 loop is CASSLYNREGGAFF. As DNA, the CDR3 is TGTGCCAGCAGCCTATACAACAGGGAGGGGGGAGCTTTCTTT.

The V call is TRBV3-1 (or the pseudogene TRBV3-2), the J call TRBJ2-4; D is possibly TRBD1 (5 bases). The ends were cut back, 1 base at V and 7 bases at J, with 20 bases in the middle. CDR3 length: 17 residues. Germline lookup yields CDR1 LGHDT and CDR2 YNNKEL (reference sequence). Here the CDR3 reads CASSQALGGQQANIQYF. For the CDR3, the DNA is TGTGCCAGCAGCCAAGCCTTAGGTGGGCAACAGGCGAACATTCAGTACTTC.

V gene TRBV10-3 combines with J gene TRBJ2-1, with TRBD2 matching over 7 bases. The CDR3 is 13 residues long. The germline CDR1 and CDR2 sequences are ENHRY and SYGVKD. The trim removed 6 bases at V and 7 bases at J, leaving 6 bases unmatched. The CDR3 nucleotides are TGTGCCATCAGGGACGGGGGGTTGAATGAGCAGTTCTTC. This encodes CAIRDGGLNEQFF.

The chain employs TRBV30 and TRBJ1-5; 10 positions agree with TRBD1. The junction had 7 bases not matched to a gene; V was cut back by 2 bases and J by 0 bases. Germline CDR1 reads GTSNPN; CDR2 reads SVGIG (reference sequence). The CDR3 is 17 residues long. The CDR3, as DNA: TGTGCCTGGAGTCTGGGACAGGGGTTTTATAGCAATCAGCCCCAGCATTTT. Translating gives CAWSLGQGFYSNQPQHF.

This chain uses TRBV18 with TRBJ1-1; TRBD1 is a possible D gene (5 bases). The ends were cut back, 4 bases at V and 3 bases at J, with 15 bases in the middle. CDR3 length: 15 residues. Germline V gene lookup returns CDR1 KGHSH and CDR2 LQKENI. The CDR3 region has the DNA TGTGCCAGCTCACTCAATGCGGGGGGGGACACTGAAGCTTTCTTT. As protein: CASSLNAGGDTEAFF.

This chain connects TRBV28 to TRBJ2-7; 9 positions match TRBD1. After removal of 6 bases from V and 1 base from J, the junction contained 10 bases not matched to a gene. CDR1 is MDHEN, CDR2 SYDVKM, per germline. The CDR3 length is 16 residues. CDR3 amino acids: CASRDAGTGFSYEQYF. CDR3 coding DNA: TGTGCCAGCAGGGATGCCGGGACAGGGTTTTCCTACGAGCAGTACTTC.

The chain recombines TRBV7-9 with TRBJ1-5, with D hard to call. V dropped 1 base and J dropped 8 bases, with 9 bases sitting between them. The CDR3 covers 13 residues. Germline V gene lookup returns CDR1 SEHNR and CDR2 FQNEAQ (reference sequence). CDR3 sequence reads: CASSLGGTEPQHF. CDR3 nucleotide sequence: TGTGCCAGCAGCTTAGGGGGTACGGAGCCCCAGCATTTT.